Listed below are T cell receptor beta chains from one sample, sequenced in a study of human T cells and chemical hapten exposure. TCRdb reprocessed the RACE reads with MiXCR, giving one entry per CDR3 protein. Found here are roughly 38,000 distinct CDR3 sequences, over 3.5% of them singletons; the top ten hold approximately 24%. This specimen consisted of whole blood, obtained in connection with sensitization to the hapten diphenylcyclopropenone (DPC). Every receptor here comes from a man over 45 with alopecia areata. Some clones in this sample may be carry-over from other donors' samples. CDR3s include the opening cysteine and the closing phenylalanine or tryptophan. Fields, in order: J gene, clone size, D gene, V gene, CDR3 DNA, CDR3 protein. The D gene is left open where the match is weak. The size field is filled for only some rows; it gives once, few, many or a size class.

>TRBJ2-7|many|NA|TRBV7-2
TGTGCCAGCAGCTTAGGCTCGAGTGAAGTATACGAGCAGTACTTC
CASSLGSSEVYEQYF
>TRBJ2-1|many|TRBD1|TRBV18
TGTGCCAGCTCACCACTTGGGACAGGGGACAATGAGCAGTTCTTC
CASSPLGTGDNEQFF
>TRBJ1-2|many|TRBD1|TRBV20-1
TGCAGTGCGGGGACAGGGGTCGGCTATGGCTACACCTTC
CSAGTGVGYGYTF
>TRBJ2-7|many|NA|TRBV6-2/TRBV6-3
TGTGCCAGCAGTCGACCCCAGGGCGTAACCTACGAGCAGTACTTC
CASSRPQGVTYEQYF
>TRBJ1-6|many|NA|TRBV7-9
TGTGCCAGCAGCTTAGGGGCGAATTCACCCCTCCACTTT
CASSLGANSPLHF
>TRBJ2-1|many|TRBD2|TRBV4-3
TGCGCCAGCAGCCAAAGCTATTTTCTCGGCGGGAGGCCGAATGAGCAGTTCTTC
CASSQSYFLGGRPNEQFF
>TRBJ2-1|many|TRBD2|TRBV4-2
TGTGCCAGCAGCCACAGAACTAGCGGGAGGGGCAATGAGCAGTTCTTC
CASSHRTSGRGNEQFF
>TRBJ1-4|many|TRBD1|TRBV7-9
TGTGCCAGCAGCTTAGACGGGACAGAGATAGGCCTGTTTTTT
CASSLDGTEIGLFF
>TRBJ2-2|many|NA|TRBV6-1
TGTGCCAGCAGCAGGCAGCGAGGATCGTCGAACACCGGGGAGCTGTTTTTT
CASSRQRGSSNTGELFF
>TRBJ1-2|few|TRBD1|TRBV19
TGTGCCAGTAGCCTAAATCAGGGGGCCTACTATGGCTACACCTTC
CASSLNQGAYYGYTF
>TRBJ2-3|few|NA|TRBV18
TGTGCCAGCTCACGCGACCCGTCCACAGATACGCAGTATTTT
CASSRDPSTDTQYF
>TRBJ1-1|many|NA|TRBV20-1
TGCAGTGCTAGAGAAATGGCGGGGTTCACTGAAGCTTTCTTT
CSAREMAGFTEAFF
>TRBJ2-3|many|TRBD2|TRBV7-9
TGTGCCAGCAGAGACCGACTAGCGTATAGCACAGATACGCAGTATTTT
CASRDRLAYSTDTQYF
>TRBJ2-5|few|TRBD2|TRBV30
TGTGCCTGGAGTGTACCAGCGGGAGGAGGAGAGACCCAGTACTTC
CAWSVPAGGGETQYF
>TRBJ2-2|many|TRBD2|TRBV6-2/TRBV6-3
TGTGCCAGCAGTGAAATTCCCGGGACTAGAAACACCGGGGAGCTGTTTTTT
CASSEIPGTRNTGELFF
>TRBJ2-3|many|NA|TRBV28
TGTGCCAGCAGTTTATATCCTCGGTCCTCGGAGGATACGCAGTATTTT
CASSLYPRSSEDTQYF
>TRBJ2-2|few|NA|TRBV7-8
TGTGCCAGCAGCTTAAGGGAGGGACAATCCACCGGGGAGCTGTTTTTT
CASSLREGQSTGELFF
>TRBJ1-2|many|TRBD1|TRBV28
TGTGCCAGCAGTTGGGGGACAGGTCTGGCCGGTGGCTACACCTTC
CASSWGTGLAGGYTF
>TRBJ2-6|NA|NA|TRBV5-4
TGTGCCAGCAGCCCGGAGGGGGGTGCACCCTCTGGGGCCAACGTCCTGACTTTC
CASSPEGGAPSGANVLTF
>TRBJ1-5|many|NA|TRBV30
TGTGCCTGGTCTACTGGGGGGGATCAGCCCCAGCATTTT
CAWSTGGDQPQHF
>TRBJ2-3|many|NA|TRBV5-1
TGCGCCAGCAGCGGGGGGCTAGCGAGGGGGACAGATACGCAGTATTTT
CASSGGLARGTDTQYF
>TRBJ2-5|many|TRBD1|TRBV6-5
TGTGCCAGCAGTTACTGGGGGACAGAAGAGACCCAGTACTTC
CASSYWGTEETQYF
>TRBJ2-3|NA|NA|TRBV20-1
TGCAGTGCAGGGTCCGGGGCCAGCACAGATACGCAGTATTTT
CSAGSGASTDTQYF
>TRBJ2-3|many|NA|TRBV9
TGTGCCAGCAGCGTAGGGGCAGGGATTACAGATACGCAGTATTTT
CASSVGAGITDTQYF
>TRBJ2-3|many|TRBD1|TRBV4-1
TGCGCCAGCAGCCAAGCATTCTCACAGGGGACAGATACGCAGTATTTT
CASSQAFSQGTDTQYF
>TRBJ2-3|many|NA|TRBV10-3
TGTGCCATCACAGGGACTGGCAATACGCAGTATTTT
CAITGTGNTQYF
>TRBJ1-3|many|NA|TRBV20-1
TGCAGTGCCCGTAGGTCGGGCACTGGAAACACCATATATTTT
CSARRSGTGNTIYF
>TRBJ2-5|few|NA|TRBV29-1
TGCAGCGTTCAAAAAGGGGCAGGGGTTGAAGAGACCCAGTACTTC
CSVQKGAGVEETQYF